This paragraph covers one T cell receptor beta chain sequence. Its matching antigen is unknown. The record originates from a study of shared clonotypes between healthy human individuals. About the study: Aged 18 to 49, the donors were two women and a few men. Study outcomes and limitations: Although depth was large, rarefaction showed that sequencing of the sorted subsets was incomplete.

V gave up 2 bases and J gave up 5 bases; unmatched junction bases: 2. CDR3 length: 15 residues. Germline CDR1 and CDR2: MNHEY and SMNVEV (reference sequence). Partitioning of CD4+ cells yielded a CD45RA+ naive subset and a CD45RA-negative memory subset. It was roughly 190 ng DNA, about 30,000 T cell genomes, that sorted-subset replicate PCRs used. Generated by immunoSEQ multiplex PCR, the TCRdb table keeps only in-frame clones and is missing some. This table holds around 2.3 million clones, approximately 94% found once. The clonotype comes from a man aged 18 to 29 in good health. This chain uses TRBV27 with TRBJ2-1; 11 bases align to TRBD2. Sequencing was performed on naive CD4+ T cells sorted from blood. Subset reported: CD45RA+ positively selected. CDR3 protein: CASSLGLAGNNEQFF. For the CDR3, the DNA is TGTGCCAGCAGTTTAGGACTAGCGGGCAACAATGAGCAGTTCTTC.